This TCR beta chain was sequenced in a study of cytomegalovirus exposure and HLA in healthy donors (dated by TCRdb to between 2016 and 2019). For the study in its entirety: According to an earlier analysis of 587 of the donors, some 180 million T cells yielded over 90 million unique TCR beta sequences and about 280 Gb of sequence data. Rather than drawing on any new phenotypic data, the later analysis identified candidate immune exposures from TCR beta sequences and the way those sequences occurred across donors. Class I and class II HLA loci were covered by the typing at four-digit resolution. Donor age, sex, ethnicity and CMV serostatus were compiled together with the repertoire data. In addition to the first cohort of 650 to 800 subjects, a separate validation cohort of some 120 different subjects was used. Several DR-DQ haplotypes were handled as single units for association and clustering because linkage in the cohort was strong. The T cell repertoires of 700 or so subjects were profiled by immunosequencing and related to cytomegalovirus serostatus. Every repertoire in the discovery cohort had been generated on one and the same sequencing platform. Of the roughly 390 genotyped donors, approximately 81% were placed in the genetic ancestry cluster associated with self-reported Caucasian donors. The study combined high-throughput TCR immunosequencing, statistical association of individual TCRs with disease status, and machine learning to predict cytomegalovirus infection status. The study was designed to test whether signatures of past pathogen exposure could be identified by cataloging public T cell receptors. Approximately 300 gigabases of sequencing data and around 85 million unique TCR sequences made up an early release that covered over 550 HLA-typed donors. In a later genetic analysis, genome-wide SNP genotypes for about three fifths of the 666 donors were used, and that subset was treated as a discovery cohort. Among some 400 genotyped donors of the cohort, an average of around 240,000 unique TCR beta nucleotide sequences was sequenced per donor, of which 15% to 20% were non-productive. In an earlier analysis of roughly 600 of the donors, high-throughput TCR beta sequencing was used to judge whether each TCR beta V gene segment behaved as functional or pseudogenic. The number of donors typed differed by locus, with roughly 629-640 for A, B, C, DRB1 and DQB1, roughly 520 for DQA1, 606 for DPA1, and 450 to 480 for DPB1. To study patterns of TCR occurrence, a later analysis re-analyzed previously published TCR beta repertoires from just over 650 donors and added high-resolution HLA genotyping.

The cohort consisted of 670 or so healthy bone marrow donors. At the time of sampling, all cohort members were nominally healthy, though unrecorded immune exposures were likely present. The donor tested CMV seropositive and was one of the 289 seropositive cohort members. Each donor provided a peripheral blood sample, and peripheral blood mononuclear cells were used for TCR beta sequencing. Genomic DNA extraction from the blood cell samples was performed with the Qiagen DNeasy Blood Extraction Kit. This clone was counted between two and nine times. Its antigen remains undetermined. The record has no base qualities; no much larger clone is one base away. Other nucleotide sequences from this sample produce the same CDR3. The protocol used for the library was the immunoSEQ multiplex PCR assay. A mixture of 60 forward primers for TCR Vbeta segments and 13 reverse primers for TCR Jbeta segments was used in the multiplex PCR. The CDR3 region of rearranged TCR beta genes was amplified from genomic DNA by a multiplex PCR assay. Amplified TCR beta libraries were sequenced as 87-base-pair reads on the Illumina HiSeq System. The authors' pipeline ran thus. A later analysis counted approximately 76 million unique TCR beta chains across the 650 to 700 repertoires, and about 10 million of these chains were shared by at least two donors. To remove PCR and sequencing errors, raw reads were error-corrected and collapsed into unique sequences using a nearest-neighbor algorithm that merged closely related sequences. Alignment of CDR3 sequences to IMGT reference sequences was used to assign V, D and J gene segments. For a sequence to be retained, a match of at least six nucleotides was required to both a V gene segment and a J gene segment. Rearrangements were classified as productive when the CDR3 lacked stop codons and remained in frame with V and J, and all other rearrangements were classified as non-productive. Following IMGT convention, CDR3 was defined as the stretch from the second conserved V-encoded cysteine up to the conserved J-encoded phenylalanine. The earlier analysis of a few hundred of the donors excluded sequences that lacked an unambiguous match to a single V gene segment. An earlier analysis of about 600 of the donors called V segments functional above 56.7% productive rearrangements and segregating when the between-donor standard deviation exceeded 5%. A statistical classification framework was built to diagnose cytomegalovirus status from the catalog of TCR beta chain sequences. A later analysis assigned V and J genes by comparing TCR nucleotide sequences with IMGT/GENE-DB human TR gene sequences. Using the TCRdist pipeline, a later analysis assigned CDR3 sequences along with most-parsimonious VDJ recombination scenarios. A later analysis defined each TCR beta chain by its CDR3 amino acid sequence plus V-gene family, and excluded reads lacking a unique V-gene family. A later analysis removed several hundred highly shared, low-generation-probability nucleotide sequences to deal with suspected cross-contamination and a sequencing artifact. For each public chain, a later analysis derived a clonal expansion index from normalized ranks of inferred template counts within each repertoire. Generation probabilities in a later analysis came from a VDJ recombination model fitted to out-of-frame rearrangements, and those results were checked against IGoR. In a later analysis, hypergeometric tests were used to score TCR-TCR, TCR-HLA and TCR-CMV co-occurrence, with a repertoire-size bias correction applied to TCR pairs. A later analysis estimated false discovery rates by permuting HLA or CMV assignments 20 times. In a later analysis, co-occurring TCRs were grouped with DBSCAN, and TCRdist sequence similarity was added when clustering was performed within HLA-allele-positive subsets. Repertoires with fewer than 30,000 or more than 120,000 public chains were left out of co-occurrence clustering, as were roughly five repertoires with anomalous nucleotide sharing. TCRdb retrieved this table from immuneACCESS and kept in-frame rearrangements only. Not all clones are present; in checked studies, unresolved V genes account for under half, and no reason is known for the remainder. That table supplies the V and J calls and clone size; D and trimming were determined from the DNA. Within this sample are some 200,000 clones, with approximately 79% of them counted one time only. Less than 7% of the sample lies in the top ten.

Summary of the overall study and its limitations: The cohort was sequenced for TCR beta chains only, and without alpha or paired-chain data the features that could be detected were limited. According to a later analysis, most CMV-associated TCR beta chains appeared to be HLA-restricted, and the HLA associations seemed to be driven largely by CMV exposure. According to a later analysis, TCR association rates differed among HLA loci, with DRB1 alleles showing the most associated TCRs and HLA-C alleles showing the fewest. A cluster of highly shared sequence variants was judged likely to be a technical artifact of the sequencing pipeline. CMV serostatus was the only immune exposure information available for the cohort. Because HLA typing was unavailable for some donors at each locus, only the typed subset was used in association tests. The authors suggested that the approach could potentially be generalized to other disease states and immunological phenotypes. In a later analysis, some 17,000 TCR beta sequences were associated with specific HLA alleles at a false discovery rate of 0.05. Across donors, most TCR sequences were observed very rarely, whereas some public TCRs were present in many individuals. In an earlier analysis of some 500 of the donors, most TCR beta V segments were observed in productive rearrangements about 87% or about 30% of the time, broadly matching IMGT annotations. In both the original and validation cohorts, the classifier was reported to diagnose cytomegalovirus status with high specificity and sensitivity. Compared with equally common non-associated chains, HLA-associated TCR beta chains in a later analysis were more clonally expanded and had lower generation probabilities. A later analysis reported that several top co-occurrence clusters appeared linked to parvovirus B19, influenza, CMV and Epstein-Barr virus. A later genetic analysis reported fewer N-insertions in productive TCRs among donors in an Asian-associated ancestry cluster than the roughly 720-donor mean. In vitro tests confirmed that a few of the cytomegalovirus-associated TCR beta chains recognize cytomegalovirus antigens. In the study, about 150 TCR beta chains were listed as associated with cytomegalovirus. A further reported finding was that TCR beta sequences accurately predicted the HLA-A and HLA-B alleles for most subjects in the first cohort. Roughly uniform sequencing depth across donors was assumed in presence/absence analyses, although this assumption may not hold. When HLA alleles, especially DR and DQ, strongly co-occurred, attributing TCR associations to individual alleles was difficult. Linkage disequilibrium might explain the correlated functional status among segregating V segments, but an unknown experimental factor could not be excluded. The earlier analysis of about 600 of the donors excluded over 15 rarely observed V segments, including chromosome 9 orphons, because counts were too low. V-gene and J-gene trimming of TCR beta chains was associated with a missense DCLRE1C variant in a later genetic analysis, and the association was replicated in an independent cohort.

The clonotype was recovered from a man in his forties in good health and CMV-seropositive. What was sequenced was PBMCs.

The CDR3 protein: CASSLAGSNQPQHF. The nucleotide sequence is TGTGCCAGCAGCTTGGCAGGGAGCAATCAGCCCCAGCATTTT. The chain links TRBV5-4 with TRBJ1-5, with TRBD1 tentatively as D gene (5 bases match). Cut back by 0 bases and 1 base, the V and J ends lie 5 bases apart. Taken from the germline V gene (reference sequence), the CDR1 and CDR2 loops are SGHNT and YYREEE. The CDR3 measures 14 amino acids from cysteine to phenylalanine. CDR3 DNA is the only sequence kept; it has 42 bases, read in frame from the first base.